This T cell receptor (beta chain) was observed in a study of control samples from healthy donors and cancer patients. The data were produced by immunoSEQ multiplex PCR, yet TCRdb's version contains in-frame clones alone and is incomplete. The sample contains more than 85,000 clones, about 92% of which appear only once. The V gene's germline CDR1 is SGHTA and CDR2 FQGNSA. V was shortened by 5 bases and J by 3 bases, with 16 bases between the two germline ends. There are 16 residues in the CDR3. Sequencing was carried out using blood. The receptor was derived from a woman aged 18 to 35 in good health. The V and J genes are TRBV7-2 and TRBJ2-2; unclear D gene. The chain's CDR3 is CASSPNSRTDTGELFF. The CDR3 bases are TGTGCCAGCAGCCCTAACTCCCGAACTGACACCGGGGAGCTGTTTTTT.